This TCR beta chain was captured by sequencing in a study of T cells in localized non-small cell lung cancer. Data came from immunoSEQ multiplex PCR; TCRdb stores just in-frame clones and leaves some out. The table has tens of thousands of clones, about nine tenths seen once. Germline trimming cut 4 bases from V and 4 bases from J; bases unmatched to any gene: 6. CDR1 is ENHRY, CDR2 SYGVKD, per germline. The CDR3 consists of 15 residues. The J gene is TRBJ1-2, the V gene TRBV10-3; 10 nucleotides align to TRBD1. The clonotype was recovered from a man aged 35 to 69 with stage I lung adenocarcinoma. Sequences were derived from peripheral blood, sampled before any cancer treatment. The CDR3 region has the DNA TGTGCCATCAGTGGAGGACAGGGGGTGATCTATGGCTACACCTTC. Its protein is CAISGGQGVIYGYTF.